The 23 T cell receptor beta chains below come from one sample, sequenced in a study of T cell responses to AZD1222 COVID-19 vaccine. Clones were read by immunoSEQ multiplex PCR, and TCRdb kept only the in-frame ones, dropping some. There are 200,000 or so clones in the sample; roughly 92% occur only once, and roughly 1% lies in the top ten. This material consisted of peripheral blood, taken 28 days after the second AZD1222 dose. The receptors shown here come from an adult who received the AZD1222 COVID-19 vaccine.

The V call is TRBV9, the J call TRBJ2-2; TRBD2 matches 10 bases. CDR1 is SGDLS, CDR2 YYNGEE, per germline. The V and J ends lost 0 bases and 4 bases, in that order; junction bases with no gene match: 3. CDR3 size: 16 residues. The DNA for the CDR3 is TGTGCCAGCAGCGTAGACGTAGCGGGGGGCACCGGGGAGCTGTTTTTT. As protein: CASSVDVAGGTGELFF.

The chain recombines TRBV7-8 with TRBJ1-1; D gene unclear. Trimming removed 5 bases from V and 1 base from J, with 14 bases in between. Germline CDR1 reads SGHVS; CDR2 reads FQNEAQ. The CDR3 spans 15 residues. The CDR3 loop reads CASSLRESPNTEAFF. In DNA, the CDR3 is TGTGCCAGCAGCCTCCGTGAAAGCCCGAACACTGAAGCTTTCTTT.

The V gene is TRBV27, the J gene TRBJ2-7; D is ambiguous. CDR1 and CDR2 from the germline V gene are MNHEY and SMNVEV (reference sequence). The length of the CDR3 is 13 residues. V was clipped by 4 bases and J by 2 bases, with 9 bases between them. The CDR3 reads CASSYGRAYEQYF. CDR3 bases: TGTGCCAGCAGTTACGGCCGAGCCTACGAGCAGTACTTC.

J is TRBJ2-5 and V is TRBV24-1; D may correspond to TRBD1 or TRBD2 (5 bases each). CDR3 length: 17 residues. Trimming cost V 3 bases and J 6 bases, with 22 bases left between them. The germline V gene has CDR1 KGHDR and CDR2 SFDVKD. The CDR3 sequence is CATSDPGPNYEAQTQYF. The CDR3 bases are TGTGCCACCAGTGATCCGGGGCCAAACTATGAAGCTCAGACCCAGTACTTC.

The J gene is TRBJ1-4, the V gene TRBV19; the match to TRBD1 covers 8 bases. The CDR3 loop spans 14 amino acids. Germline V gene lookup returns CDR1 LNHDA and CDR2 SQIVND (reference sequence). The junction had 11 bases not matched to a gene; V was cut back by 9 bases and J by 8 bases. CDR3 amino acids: CASSPDRAIEKLFF. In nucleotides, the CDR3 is TGTGCCAGCAGCCCGGACAGGGCCATCGAAAAACTGTTTTTT. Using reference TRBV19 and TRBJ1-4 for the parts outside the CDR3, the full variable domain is DGGITQSPKYLFRKEGQNVTLSCEQNLNHDAMYWYRQDPGQGLRLIYYSQIVNDFQKGDIAEGYSVSREKKESFPLTVTSAQKNPTAFYLCASSPDRAIEKLFFGSGTQLSVL.

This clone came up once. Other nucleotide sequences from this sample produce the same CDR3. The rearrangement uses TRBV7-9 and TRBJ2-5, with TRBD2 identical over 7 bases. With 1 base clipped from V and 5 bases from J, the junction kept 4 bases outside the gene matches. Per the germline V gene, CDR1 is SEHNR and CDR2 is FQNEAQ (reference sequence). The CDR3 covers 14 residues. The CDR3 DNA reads TGTGCCAGCAGCTTAGGGGCGGGGGTCGAGACCCAGTACTTC. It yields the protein CASSLGAGVETQYF.

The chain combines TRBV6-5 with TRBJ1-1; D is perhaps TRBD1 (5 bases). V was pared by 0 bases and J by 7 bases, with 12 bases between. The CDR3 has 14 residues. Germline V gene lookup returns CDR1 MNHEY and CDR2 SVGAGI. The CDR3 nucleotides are TGTGCCAGCAGTTACTCGGCGGGGACCCTTGAAGCTTTCTTT. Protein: CASSYSAGTLEAFF.

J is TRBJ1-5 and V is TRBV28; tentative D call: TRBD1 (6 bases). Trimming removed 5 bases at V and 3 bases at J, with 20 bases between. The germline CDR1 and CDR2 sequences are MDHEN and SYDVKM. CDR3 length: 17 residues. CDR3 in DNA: TGTGCCAGCAGTAAGGCGCCCCGGGACACCACCAATCAGCCCCAGCATTTT. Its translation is CASSKAPRDTTNQPQHF.

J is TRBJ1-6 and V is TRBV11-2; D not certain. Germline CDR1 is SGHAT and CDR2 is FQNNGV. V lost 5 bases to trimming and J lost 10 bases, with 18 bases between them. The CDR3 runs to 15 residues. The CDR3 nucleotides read TGTGCCAGCAGCCCCCCCGAGGGTAGGCAGTCACCCCTCCACTTT. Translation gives CASSPPEGRQSPLHF.

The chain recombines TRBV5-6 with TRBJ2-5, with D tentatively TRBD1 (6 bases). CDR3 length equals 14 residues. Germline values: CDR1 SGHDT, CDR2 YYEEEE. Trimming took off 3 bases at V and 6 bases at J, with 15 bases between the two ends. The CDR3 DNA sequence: TGTGCCAGCAGCTCTGGCAGGGGAATAAAGACCCAGTACTTC. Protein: CASSSGRGIKTQYF. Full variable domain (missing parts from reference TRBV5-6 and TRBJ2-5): DAGVTQSPTHLIKTRGQQVTLRCSPKSGHDTVSWYQQALGQGPQFIFQYYEEEERQRGNFPDRFSGHQFPNYSSELNVNALLLGDSALYLCASSSGRGIKTQYFGPGTRLLVL.

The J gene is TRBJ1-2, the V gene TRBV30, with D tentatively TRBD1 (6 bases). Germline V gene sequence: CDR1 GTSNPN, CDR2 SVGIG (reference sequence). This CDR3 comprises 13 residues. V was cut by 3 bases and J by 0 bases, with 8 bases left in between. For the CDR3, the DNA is TGTGCCTGGAGGGACAGAACTAACTATGGCTACACCTTC. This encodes CAWRDRTNYGYTF.

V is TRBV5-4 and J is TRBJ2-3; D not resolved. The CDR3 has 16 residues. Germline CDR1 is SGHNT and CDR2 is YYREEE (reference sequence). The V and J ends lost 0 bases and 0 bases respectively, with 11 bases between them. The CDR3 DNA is TGTGCCAGCAGCTTGGGGTCCAGACTTAGCACAGATACGCAGTATTTT. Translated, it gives CASSLGSRLSTDTQYF.

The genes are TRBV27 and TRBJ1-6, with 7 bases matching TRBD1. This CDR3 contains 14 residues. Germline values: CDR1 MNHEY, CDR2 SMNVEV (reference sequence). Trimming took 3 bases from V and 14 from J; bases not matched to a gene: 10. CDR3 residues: CASSFEGAGLTLHF. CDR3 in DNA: TGTGCCAGCAGTTTTGAGGGGGCAGGTCTCACCCTCCACTTT.

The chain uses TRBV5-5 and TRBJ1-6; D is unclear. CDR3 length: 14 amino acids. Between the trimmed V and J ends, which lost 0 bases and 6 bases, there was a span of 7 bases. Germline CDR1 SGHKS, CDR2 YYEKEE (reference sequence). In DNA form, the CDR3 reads TGTGCCAGCAGCTTGGCTGGATTTAATTCACCCCTCCACTTT. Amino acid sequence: CASSLAGFNSPLHF.

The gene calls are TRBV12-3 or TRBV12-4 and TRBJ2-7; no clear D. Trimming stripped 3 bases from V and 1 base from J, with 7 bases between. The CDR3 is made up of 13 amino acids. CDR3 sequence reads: CASSLGLSYEQYF. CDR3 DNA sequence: TGTGCCAGCAGTTTGGGATTGTCCTACGAGCAGTACTTC.

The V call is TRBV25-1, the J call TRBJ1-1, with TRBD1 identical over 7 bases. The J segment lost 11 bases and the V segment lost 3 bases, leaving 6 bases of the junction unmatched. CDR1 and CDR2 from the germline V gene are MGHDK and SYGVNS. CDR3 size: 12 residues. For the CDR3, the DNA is TGTGCCAGCAGTGACCACGACAGGGCCGCTTTCTTT. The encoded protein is CASSDHDRAAFF. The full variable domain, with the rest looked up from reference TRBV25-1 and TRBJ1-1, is EADIYQTPRYLVIGTGKKITLECSQTMGHDKMYWYQQDPGMELHLIHYSYGVNSTEKGDLSSESTVSRIRTEHFPLTLESARPSHTSQYLCASSDHDRAAFFGQGTRLTVV.

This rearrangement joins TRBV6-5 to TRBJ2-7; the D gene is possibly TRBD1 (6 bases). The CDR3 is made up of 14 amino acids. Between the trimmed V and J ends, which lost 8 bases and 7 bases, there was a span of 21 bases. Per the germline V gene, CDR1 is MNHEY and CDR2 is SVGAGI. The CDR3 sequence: CASGDRFSLYEQYF. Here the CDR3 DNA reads TGTGCCAGCGGCGACAGGTTTTCGTTGTATGAGCAGTACTTC.

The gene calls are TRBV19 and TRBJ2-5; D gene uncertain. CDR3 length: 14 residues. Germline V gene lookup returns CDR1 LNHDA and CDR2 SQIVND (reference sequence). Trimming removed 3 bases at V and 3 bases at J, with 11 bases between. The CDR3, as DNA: TGTGCCAGTAGTATGGGGTGGGTAGAAGAGACCCAGTACTTC. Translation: CASSMGWVEETQYF. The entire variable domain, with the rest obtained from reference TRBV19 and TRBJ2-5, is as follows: DGGITQSPKYLFRKEGQNVTLSCEQNLNHDAMYWYRQDPGQGLRLIYYSQIVNDFQKGDIAEGYSVSREKKESFPLTVTSAQKNPTAFYLCASSMGWVEETQYFGPGTRLLVL.

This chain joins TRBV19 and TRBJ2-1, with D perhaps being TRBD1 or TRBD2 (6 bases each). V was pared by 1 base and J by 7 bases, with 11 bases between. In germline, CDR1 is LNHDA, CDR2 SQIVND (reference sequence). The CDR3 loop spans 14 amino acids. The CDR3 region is CASSIVGGRNEQFF. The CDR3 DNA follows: TGTGCCAGTAGTATAGTTGGGGGGCGGAATGAGCAGTTCTTC.

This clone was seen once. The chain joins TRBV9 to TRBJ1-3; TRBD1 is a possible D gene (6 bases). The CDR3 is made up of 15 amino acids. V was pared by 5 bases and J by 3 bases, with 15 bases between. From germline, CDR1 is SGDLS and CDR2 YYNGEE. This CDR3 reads CASSREPGVGNTIYF. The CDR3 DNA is TGTGCCAGCAGTCGCGAGCCAGGGGTTGGAAACACCATATATTTT.

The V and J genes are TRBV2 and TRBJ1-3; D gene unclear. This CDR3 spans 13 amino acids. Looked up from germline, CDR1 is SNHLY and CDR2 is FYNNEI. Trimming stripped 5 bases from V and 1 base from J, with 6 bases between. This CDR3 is CASSKESGNTIYF. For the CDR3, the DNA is TGTGCCAGCAGTAAGGAGTCTGGAAACACCATATATTTT.

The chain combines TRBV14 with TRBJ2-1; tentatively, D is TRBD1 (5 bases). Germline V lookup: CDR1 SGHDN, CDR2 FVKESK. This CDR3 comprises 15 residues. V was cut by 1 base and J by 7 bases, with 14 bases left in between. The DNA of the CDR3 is TGTGCCAGCAGCCAAGCCACAGGTACGTGGAATGAGCAGTTCTTC. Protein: CASSQATGTWNEQFF.

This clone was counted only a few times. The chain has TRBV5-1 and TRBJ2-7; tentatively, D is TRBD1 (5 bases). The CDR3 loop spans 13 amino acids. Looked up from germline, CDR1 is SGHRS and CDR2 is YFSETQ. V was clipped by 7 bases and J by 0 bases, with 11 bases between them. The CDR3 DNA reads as TGCGCCAGCGGTGACAGTCTCTCCTACGAGCAGTACTTC. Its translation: CASGDSLSYEQYF.